The sequence of this T cell receptor beta chain was determined in a study of shared clonotypes between healthy human individuals. Study context: Every donor yielded three CD4 naive, three CD4 memory, two CD8 naive and one CD8 memory plate. General study findings and limits: Estimated clonotype richness was generally higher in naive than memory subsets. Among several donors, approximately 5% of naive CD4 clonotypes were found in common.

The germline V and J ends were trimmed by 10 bases and 7 bases, with 16 bases remaining between them. Germline CDR1 reads LNHDA; CDR2 reads SQIVND (reference sequence). The CDR3 runs to 12 residues. Concerning this clone: Its antigen is not identified.

An even split of each subset's genomic DNA across several immunoSEQ plates was performed. Only in-frame clones appear in the TCRdb table, and some are missing; sequencing was by immunoSEQ multiplex PCR. The profile shows some 900,000 clones, approximately 76% of them singletons. The sequencing input was memory CD4+ T cells sorted from blood. The subset: CD45RA-negative fraction. The clonotype originates from a man aged 18 to 30 in good health. This chain connects TRBV19 to TRBJ1-2; a weak D match, TRBD1 (5 bases). This chain's CDR3 is CATGTAQAGYTF. The CDR3 coding sequence is TGTGCCACCGGGACTGCTCAGGCTGGCTACACCTTC.